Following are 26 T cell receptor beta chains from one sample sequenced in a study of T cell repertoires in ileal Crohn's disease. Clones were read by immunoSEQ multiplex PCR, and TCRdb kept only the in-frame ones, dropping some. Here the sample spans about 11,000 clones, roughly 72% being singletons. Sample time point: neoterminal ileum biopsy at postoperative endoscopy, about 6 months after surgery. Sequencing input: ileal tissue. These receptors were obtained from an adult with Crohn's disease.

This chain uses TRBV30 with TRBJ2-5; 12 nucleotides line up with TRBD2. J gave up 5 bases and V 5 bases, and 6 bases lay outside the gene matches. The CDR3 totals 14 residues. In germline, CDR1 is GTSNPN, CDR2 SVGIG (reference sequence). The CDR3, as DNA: TGTGCCTGGGGCCCGACTAGCGGGAGTGAGACCCAGTACTTC. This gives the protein CAWGPTSGSETQYF.

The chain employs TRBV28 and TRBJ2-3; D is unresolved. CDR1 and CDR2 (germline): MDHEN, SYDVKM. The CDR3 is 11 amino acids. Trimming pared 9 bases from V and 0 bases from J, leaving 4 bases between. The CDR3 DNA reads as TGTGCCAGACAAAGCACAGATACGCAGTATTTT. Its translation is CARQSTDTQYF.

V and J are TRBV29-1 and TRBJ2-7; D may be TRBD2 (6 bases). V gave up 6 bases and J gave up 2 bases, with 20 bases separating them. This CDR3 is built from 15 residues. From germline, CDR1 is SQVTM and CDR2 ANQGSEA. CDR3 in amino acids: CSVGPRAGNPYEQYF. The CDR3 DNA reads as TGCAGCGTCGGTCCCAGGGCGGGAAACCCCTACGAGCAGTACTTC.

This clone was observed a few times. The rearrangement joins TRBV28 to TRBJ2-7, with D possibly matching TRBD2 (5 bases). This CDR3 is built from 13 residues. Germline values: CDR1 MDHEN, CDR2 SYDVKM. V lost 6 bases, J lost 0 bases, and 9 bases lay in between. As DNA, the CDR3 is TGTGCCAGCAGCTCAGGAGGCTCCTACGAGCAGTACTTC. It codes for CASSSGGSYEQYF.

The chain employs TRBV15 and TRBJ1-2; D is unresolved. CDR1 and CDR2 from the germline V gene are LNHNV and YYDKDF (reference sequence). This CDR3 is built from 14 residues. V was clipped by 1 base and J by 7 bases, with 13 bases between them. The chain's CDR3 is CATSRVIEGTGYTF. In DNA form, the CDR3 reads TGTGCCACCAGCAGAGTTATTGAGGGAACTGGCTACACCTTC.

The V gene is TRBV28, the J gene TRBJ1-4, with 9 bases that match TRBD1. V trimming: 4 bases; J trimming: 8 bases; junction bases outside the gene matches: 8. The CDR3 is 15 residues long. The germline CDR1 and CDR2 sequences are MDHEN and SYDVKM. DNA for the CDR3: TGTGCCAGCAGTTCCTCGGGGACAGGGCTGGAAAAACTGTTTTTT. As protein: CASSSSGTGLEKLFF.

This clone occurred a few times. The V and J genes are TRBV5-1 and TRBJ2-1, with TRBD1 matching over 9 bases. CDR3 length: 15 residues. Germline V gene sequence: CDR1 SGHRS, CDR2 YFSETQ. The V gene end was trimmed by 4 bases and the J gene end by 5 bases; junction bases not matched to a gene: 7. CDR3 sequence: CASSLGQGENNEQFF. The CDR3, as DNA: TGCGCCAGCAGCCTGGGACAGGGAGAGAACAATGAGCAGTTCTTC. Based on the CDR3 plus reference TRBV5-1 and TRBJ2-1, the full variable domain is KAGVTQTPRYLIKTRGQQVTLSCSPISGHRSVSWYQQTPGQGLQFLFEYFSETQRNKGNFPGRFSGRQFSNSRSEMNVSTLELGDSALYLCASSLGQGENNEQFFGPGTRLTVL.

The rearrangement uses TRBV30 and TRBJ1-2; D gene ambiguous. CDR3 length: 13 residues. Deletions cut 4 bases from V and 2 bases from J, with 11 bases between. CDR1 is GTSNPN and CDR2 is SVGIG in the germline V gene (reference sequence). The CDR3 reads CAWNPGGNYGYTF. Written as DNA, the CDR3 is TGTGCCTGGAATCCGGGCGGGAACTATGGCTACACCTTC.

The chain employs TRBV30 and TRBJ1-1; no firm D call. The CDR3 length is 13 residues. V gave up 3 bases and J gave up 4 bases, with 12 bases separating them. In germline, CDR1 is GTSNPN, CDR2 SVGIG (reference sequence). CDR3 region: CAWSPGLSTEAFF. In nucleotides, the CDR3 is TGTGCCTGGAGCCCAGGATTGAGCACTGAAGCTTTCTTT.

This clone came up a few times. This chain's CDR3 is CASRGTSEYEQYF. Here the CDR3 DNA reads TGTGCCAGCAGGGGGACTAGCGAGTACGAGCAGTACTTC. V usage is TRBV27 and J usage is TRBJ2-7; 10 bases match TRBD2. Trimming at V came to 6 bases and at J to 4 bases, leaving 3 bases not matched to a gene. In germline, CDR1 is MNHEY, CDR2 SMNVEV (reference sequence). The CDR3 loop spans 13 amino acids.

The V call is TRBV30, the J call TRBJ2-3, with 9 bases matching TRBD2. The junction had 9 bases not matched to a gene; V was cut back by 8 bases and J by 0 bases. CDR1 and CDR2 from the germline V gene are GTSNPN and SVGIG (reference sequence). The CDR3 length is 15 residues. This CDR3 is CAVTSGDSSTDTQYF. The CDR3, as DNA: TGTGCCGTGACTAGCGGAGATTCTAGCACAGATACGCAGTATTTT.

This CDR3 is CASSISGSGNTIYF. As DNA, the CDR3 is TGTGCCAGCAGTATCTCGGGTTCTGGAAACACCATATATTTT. The J gene is TRBJ1-3, the V gene TRBV6-1; D not certain. From germline, CDR1 is MNHNS and CDR2 SASEGT. Trimming removed 5 bases from V and 1 base from J, with 9 bases in between. The CDR3 runs 14 residues.

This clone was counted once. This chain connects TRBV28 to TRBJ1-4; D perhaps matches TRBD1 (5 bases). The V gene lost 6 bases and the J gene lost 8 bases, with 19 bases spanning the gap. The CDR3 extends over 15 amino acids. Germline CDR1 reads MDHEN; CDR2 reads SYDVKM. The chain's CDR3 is CASSPSGAVTEKLFF. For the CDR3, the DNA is TGTGCCAGCAGCCCCAGCGGGGCAGTTACCGAAAAACTGTTTTTT. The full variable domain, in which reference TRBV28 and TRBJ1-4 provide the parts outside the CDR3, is DVKVTQSSRYLVKRTGEKVFLECVQDMDHENMFWYRQDPGLGLRLIYFSYDVKMKEKGDIPEGYSVSREKKERFSLILESASTNQTSMYLCASSPSGAVTEKLFFGSGTQLSVL.

CDR3 protein: CASRGQLGNSPLHF. CDR3 nucleotide sequence: TGTGCCAGCAGAGGACAGCTGGGGAATTCACCCCTCCACTTT. The gene calls are TRBV2 and TRBJ1-6; weak D call: TRBD1 (6 bases). CDR1 and CDR2 (germline): SNHLY, FYNNEI. The V and J ends lost 6 bases and 7 bases respectively, with 13 bases between them. CDR3 size: 14 residues.

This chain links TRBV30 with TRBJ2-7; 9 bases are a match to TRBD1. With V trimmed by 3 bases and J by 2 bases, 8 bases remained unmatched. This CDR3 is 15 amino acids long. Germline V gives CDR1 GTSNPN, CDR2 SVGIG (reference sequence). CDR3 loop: CAWRVPGQGAYEQYF. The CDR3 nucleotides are TGTGCCTGGAGGGTTCCGGGACAGGGAGCCTACGAGCAGTACTTC.

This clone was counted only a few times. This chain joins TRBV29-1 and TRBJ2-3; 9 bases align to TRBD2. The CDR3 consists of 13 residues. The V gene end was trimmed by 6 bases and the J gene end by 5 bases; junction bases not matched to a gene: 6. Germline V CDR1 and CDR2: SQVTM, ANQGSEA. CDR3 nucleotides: TGCAGCGTGCGGGAGGGCGGAAAAGATACGCAGTATTTT. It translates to CSVREGGKDTQYF.

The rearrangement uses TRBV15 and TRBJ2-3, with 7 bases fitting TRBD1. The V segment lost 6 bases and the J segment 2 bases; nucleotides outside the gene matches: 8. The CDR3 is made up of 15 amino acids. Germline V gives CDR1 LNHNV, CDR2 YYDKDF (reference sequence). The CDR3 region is CATSTAGTATDTQYF. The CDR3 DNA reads TGTGCCACCAGTACTGCCGGGACAGCCACAGATACGCAGTATTTT.

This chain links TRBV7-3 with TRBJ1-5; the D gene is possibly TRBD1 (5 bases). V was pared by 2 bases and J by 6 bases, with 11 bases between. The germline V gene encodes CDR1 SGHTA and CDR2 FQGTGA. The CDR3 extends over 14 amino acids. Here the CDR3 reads CASSLQGYSQPQHF. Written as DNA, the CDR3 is TGTGCCAGCAGCTTACAGGGTTATAGTCAGCCCCAGCATTTT. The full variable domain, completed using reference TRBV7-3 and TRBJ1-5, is GAGVSQTPSNKVTEKGKYVELRCDPISGHTALYWYRQSLGQGPEFLIYFQGTGAADDSGLPNDRFFAVRPEGSVSTLKIQRTERGDSAVYLCASSLQGYSQPQHFGDGTRLSIL.

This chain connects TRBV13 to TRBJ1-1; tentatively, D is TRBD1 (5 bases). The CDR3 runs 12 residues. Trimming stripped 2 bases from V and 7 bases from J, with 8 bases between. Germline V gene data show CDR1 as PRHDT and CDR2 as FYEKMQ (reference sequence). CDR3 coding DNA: TGTGCCAGCAGCTTAAGGGGCAGTGAAGCTTTCTTT. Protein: CASSLRGSEAFF.

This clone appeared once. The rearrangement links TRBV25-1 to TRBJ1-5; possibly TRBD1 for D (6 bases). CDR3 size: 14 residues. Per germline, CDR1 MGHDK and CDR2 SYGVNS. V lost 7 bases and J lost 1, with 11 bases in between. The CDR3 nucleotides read TGTGCCAGCAAGTGGGGGCGGAGCAATCAGCCCCAGCATTTT. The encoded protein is CASKWGRSNQPQHF.

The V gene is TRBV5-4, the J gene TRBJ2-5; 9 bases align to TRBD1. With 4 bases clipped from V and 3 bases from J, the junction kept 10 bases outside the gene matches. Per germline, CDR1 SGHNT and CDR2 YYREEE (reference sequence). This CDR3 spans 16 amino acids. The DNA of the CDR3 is TGTGCCAGCAGCCCACAGGGGGCAGGGAGAAAAGAGACCCAGTACTTC. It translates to CASSPQGAGRKETQYF. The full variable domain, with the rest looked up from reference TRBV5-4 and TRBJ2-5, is ETGVTQSPTHLIKTRGQQVTLRCSSQSGHNTVSWYQQALGQGPQFIFQYYREEENGRGNFPPRFSGLQFPNYSSELNVNALELDDSALYLCASSPQGAGRKETQYFGPGTRLLVL.

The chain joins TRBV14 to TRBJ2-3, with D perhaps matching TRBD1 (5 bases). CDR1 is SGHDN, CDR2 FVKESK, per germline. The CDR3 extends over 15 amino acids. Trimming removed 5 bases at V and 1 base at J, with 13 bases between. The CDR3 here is CASSWQGARTDTQYF. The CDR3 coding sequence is TGTGCCAGCAGCTGGCAGGGCGCTCGCACAGATACGCAGTATTTT.

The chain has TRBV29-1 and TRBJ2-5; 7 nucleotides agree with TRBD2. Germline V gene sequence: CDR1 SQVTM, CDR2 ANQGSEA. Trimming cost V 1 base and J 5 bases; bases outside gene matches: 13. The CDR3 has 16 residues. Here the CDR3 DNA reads TGCAGCGTTGAAGGTGACTGGGGGGGAAATAGGGAGACCCAGTACTTC. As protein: CSVEGDWGGNRETQYF.

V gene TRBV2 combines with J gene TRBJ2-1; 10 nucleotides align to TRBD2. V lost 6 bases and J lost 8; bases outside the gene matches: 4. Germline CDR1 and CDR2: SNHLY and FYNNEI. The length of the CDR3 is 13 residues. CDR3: CASRTGTSDEQFF. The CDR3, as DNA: TGTGCCAGCAGAACCGGGACTAGCGATGAGCAGTTCTTC. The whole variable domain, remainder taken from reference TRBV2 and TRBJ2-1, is EPEVTQTPSHQVTQMGQEVILRCVPISNHLYFYWYRQILGQKVEFLVSFYNNEISEKSEIFDDQFSVERPDGSNFTLKIRSTKLEDSAMYFCASRTGTSDEQFFGPGTRLTVL.

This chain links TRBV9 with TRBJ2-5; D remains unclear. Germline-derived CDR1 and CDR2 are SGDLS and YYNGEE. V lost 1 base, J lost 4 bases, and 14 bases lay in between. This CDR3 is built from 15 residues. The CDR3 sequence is CASSVREFYGETQYF. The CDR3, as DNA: TGTGCCAGCAGCGTACGAGAGTTCTATGGAGAGACCCAGTACTTC.

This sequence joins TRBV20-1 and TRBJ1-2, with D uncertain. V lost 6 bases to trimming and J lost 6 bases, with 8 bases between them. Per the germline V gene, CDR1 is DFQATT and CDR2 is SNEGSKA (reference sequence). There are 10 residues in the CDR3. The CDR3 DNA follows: TGCAGTGCCAAGAGGGATGGCTACACCTTC. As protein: CSAKRDGYTF.